The clone carrying this T cell receptor beta chain was seen only a few times. The antigen is not known. The data originate from a study of T cell responses to AZD1222 COVID-19 vaccine. Study outcomes and limitations: CD4 TCRs associated with vaccination spanned spike, dominating at 160-218 and 743-854.

The CDR3 has 12 amino acids. The ends were cut back, 3 bases at V and 0 bases at J, with 3 bases in the middle. CDR1 is SNHLY, CDR2 FYNNEI, per germline. Sequencing was performed with immunoSEQ multiplex PCR; in TCRdb, only in-frame clones are kept and a portion is missing. There are over 100,000 clones in the sample; 80% to 90% occur only once, and around 9.4% lies in the top ten. The sample was peripheral blood, taken on day 0 of AZD1222 vaccination. The chain uses TRBV2 and TRBJ2-7, with D unclear. The TCR sequence derives from an adult in good health. DNA for the CDR3: TGTGCCAGCAGTGAGATCTCCTACGAGCAGTACTTC. Translation gives CASSEISYEQYF.